What follows are 22 T cell receptor beta chains derived from one specimen sequenced in a study of HIV-infected patients and healthy controls. Alpha and beta constant-region primers primed reverse transcription of about 0.5 ug RNA. Alpha and beta chain libraries were made separately by chain-specific third strand synthesis with multiplexing indices. TCRdb passed the 5' RACE reads through MiXCR, listing each CDR3 protein once. The table has 15,000 to 20,000 distinct CDR3 sequences, over 9% seen once. Whole blood was used without fractionation, so all unsorted peripheral T cells were included. The specimen sequenced was blood. These receptors were collected from an adult in good health.

This chain links TRBV2 with TRBJ1-5; D might be TRBD1 (5 bases). CDR3 length equals 14 residues. Trimming took off 6 bases at V and 3 bases at J, with 12 bases between the two ends. Germline V gives CDR1 SNHLY, CDR2 FYNNEI. CDR3 in DNA: TGTGCCAGCAGCGGCGACAGCTTCAATCAGCCCCAGCATTTT. It yields the protein CASSGDSFNQPQHF.

A few counts support this clonotype. The CDR3 protein is CSARDKTSGGDTQYF. DNA for the CDR3: TGCAGTGCTAGAGACAAGACTAGCGGGGGAGATACGCAGTATTTT. V usage is TRBV20-1 and J usage is TRBJ2-3, with TRBD2 identical over 12 bases. The V gene's germline CDR1 is DFQATT and CDR2 SNEGSKA (reference sequence). Trimming took 0 bases from V and 5 from J; bases not matched to a gene: 3. CDR3 length equals 15 residues.

This clonotype was seen ten or more times. This chain links TRBV29-1 with TRBJ2-2, with D perhaps being TRBD1 or TRBD2 (6 bases each). The V end lost 5 bases, the J end lost 5 bases, and 18 bases lay between the germline ends. The germline V gene encodes CDR1 SQVTM and CDR2 ANQGSEA. This CDR3 is built from 15 residues. CDR3 bases: TGCAGCGTTATGGCCCTACAGGGAGGAACCGGGGAGCTGTTTTTT. Protein sequence: CSVMALQGGTGELFF.

This clonotype is termed medium-sized (0.01 to 0.1%). The genes are TRBV6-6 and TRBJ1-5, with 7 bases that match TRBD1. The J segment lost 3 bases and the V segment lost 5 bases, leaving 7 bases of the junction unmatched. The CDR3 loop spans 15 amino acids. Germline-derived CDR1 and CDR2 are MNHNY and SVGAGI (reference sequence). CDR3 nucleotides: TGTGCCAGCAGTGTAACAGGGGATAACAATCAGCCCCAGCATTTT. The encoded protein is CASSVTGDNNQPQHF.

This clonotype was seen many times. This chain connects TRBV12-3 or TRBV12-4 to TRBJ2-5, with TRBD2 matching 11 bases. Trimming at V came to 4 bases and at J to 3 bases, leaving 1 base not matched to a gene. This CDR3 is 14 amino acids long. The CDR3 sequence: CASSSGLAEETQYF. The CDR3 DNA is TGTGCCAGCAGTTCGGGACTAGCGGAAGAGACCCAGTACTTC.

This chain uses TRBV7-9 with TRBJ2-3, with D possibly matching TRBD1 (6 bases). This CDR3 comprises 16 residues. Germline V CDR1 and CDR2: SEHNR, FQNEAQ (reference sequence). Trimming pared 5 bases from V and 2 bases from J, leaving 17 bases between. Written as DNA, the CDR3 is TGTGCCAGCAGCCCAGGGGTTATATGGGCCACAGATACGCAGTATTTT. This encodes CASSPGVIWATDTQYF.

This chain joins TRBV11-1 and TRBJ2-1; 12 bases map to TRBD2. The CDR3 has 17 amino acids. The germline CDR1 and CDR2 sequences are SGHAT and FQDESV (reference sequence). The J segment lost 7 bases and the V segment lost 5 bases, leaving 12 bases of the junction unmatched. The CDR3 nucleotides are TGTGCCAGCAGCGCTGAGACTAGCGGGAGTGGGGGGAATGAGCAGTTCTTC. It translates to CASSAETSGSGGNEQFF. The full variable domain, rest sourced from reference TRBV11-1 and TRBJ2-1, is EAEVAQSPRYKITEKSQAVAFWCDPISGHATLYWYRQILGQGPELLVQFQDESVVDDSQLPKDRFSAERLKGVDSTLKIQPAELGDSAMYLCASSAETSGSGGNEQFFGPGTRLTVL.

This clonotype was counted many times. The chain employs TRBV5-4 and TRBJ2-1; D is uncertain. V lost 4 bases, J lost 8 bases, and 7 bases lay in between. The CDR3 is made up of 11 amino acids. Germline-derived CDR1 and CDR2 are SGHNT and YYREEE (reference sequence). CDR3 DNA: TGTGCCAGCAGCCGCCCCGATGAGCAGTTCTTC. Its protein is CASSRPDEQFF.

Ten or more counts support this clonotype. The chain has TRBV10-3 and TRBJ1-1; D uncertain. V was clipped by 5 bases and J by 5 bases, with 12 bases between them. The CDR3 extends over 13 amino acids. CDR1 and CDR2 (germline): ENHRY, SYGVKD. The CDR3 nucleotides read TGTGCCATCAGTTTAGATCCCCGAACTGAAGCTTTCTTT. Translation: CAISLDPRTEAFF.

This clonotype was observed at least ten times. V usage is TRBV6-1 and J usage is TRBJ2-7, with D unresolved. Trimming left V 3 bases short and J 1 base short, with 13 bases between. The CDR3 is 15 amino acids. Per the germline V gene, CDR1 is MNHNS and CDR2 is SASEGT. For the CDR3, the DNA is TGTGCCAGCAGTGAGGTTGGCGTCGGGTCCTACGAGCAGTACTTC. Protein: CASSEVGVGSYEQYF.

This clonotype was found many times. V gene TRBV7-2 combines with J gene TRBJ2-3; D is perhaps TRBD2 (5 bases). The CDR3 contains 15 residues. Germline CDR1 SGHTA, CDR2 FQGNSA. With 4 bases removed from V and 2 bases from J, the gap between germline ends came to 13 bases. The CDR3 reads CASSSGLADTDTQYF. The CDR3 nucleotides are TGTGCCAGCAGCTCAGGACTTGCGGACACAGATACGCAGTATTTT.

This clonotype is medium-sized by share. The CDR3 spells CASSPGQFTDTQYF. The CDR3 DNA reads TGTGCCAGCAGTCCCGGACAGTTCACAGATACGCAGTATTTT. J is TRBJ2-3 and V is TRBV28; maybe TRBD1 (6 bases). Germline CDR1 and CDR2: MDHEN and SYDVKM. The CDR3 has 14 residues. V lost 5 bases and J lost 2, with 11 bases in between.

At least ten counts were recorded for this clonotype. The V gene is TRBV20-1, the J gene TRBJ2-2, with a tentative D call TRBD2 (6 bases). V dropped 0 bases and J dropped 7 bases, with 18 bases sitting between them. Germline V gene sequence: CDR1 DFQATT, CDR2 SNEGSKA (reference sequence). This CDR3 contains 16 residues. The CDR3 is CSARDARLGGDGELFF. In nucleotides, the CDR3 is TGCAGTGCTAGAGATGCTAGACTAGGCGGGGACGGGGAGCTGTTTTTT.

This clonotype has a count of ten or more. The chain is built from TRBV29-1 and TRBJ2-1, with 10 bases identical to TRBD2. Germline V gene data show CDR1 as SQVTM and CDR2 as ANQGSEA. This CDR3 has 14 residues. The trim removed 3 bases at V and 7 bases at J, leaving 6 bases unmatched. CDR3 loop: CSVDPLAGVNEQFF. In DNA form, the CDR3 reads TGCAGCGTTGACCCCCTAGCGGGGGTGAATGAGCAGTTCTTC.

This clonotype was found a few times. V and J are TRBV5-8 and TRBJ1-1, with no clear D. CDR1 is SGHTS, CDR2 YDEGEE, per germline. The length of the CDR3 is 15 residues. The V end was cut by 0 bases, the J end by 1 base, with 10 bases between. DNA of the CDR3: TGTGCCAGCAGCTTGGGGCCAGATTGGAACACTGAAGCTTTCTTT. Its protein is CASSLGPDWNTEAFF.

There are many counts of this clonotype. The chain combines TRBV20-1 with TRBJ1-6, with 10 bases lining up with TRBD1. Per the germline V gene, CDR1 is DFQATT and CDR2 is SNEGSKA (reference sequence). The V segment lost 5 bases and the J segment 7 bases; nucleotides outside the gene matches: 5. CDR3 length: 14 residues. Here the CDR3 reads CSAGTGDGNSPLHF. The CDR3 DNA follows: TGCAGTGCTGGGACAGGGGATGGCAATTCACCCCTCCACTTT.

This clonotype occurred a few times. CDR3 region: CATSGRQTGGEQFF. CDR3 bases: TGTGCCACCAGTGGTCGACAGACCGGCGGTGAGCAGTTCTTC. V gene TRBV24-1 combines with J gene TRBJ2-1; maybe TRBD1 (5 bases). Trimming took 5 bases from V and 9 from J, leaving 16 bases between them. Germline CDR1 reads KGHDR; CDR2 reads SFDVKD. The CDR3 runs 14 residues.

This clonotype showed up many times. The chain carries TRBV29-1 and TRBJ2-5; TRBD2 is a possible D gene (5 bases). V was clipped by 4 bases and J by 4 bases, with 16 bases between them. The CDR3 spans 14 residues. From germline, CDR1 is SQVTM and CDR2 ANQGSEA. CDR3 in amino acids: CSVVFPGYGETQYF. The CDR3 DNA sequence: TGCAGCGTTGTGTTTCCGGGGTACGGAGAGACCCAGTACTTC.

This clonotype is labeled medium-sized. The chain carries TRBV20-1 and TRBJ2-3; D gene uncertain. V gave up 0 bases and J gave up 2 bases, with 6 bases separating them. The V gene's germline CDR1 is DFQATT and CDR2 SNEGSKA (reference sequence). The CDR3 loop spans 13 amino acids. This CDR3 is CSARDYITDTQYF. CDR3 DNA sequence: TGCAGTGCTAGAGATTACATCACAGATACGCAGTATTTT.

This clonotype has a count of ten or more. V usage is TRBV9 and J usage is TRBJ2-1, with D perhaps TRBD1 (5 bases). V was trimmed by 4 bases and J by 6 bases, leaving 14 bases between them. The germline V gene encodes CDR1 SGDLS and CDR2 YYNGEE. The CDR3 runs to 14 residues. This chain's CDR3 is CASSPRLGVNEQFF. CDR3 coding DNA: TGTGCCAGCAGCCCCAGGCTAGGGGTCAATGAGCAGTTCTTC.

In this sample, this clonotype turned up a few times. This chain links TRBV27 with TRBJ2-4; tentatively, D is TRBD2 (6 bases). Trimming took off 4 bases at V and 0 bases at J, with 7 bases between the two ends. CDR3 size: 14 residues. Germline V gene sequence: CDR1 MNHEY, CDR2 SMNVEV (reference sequence). CDR3 residues: CASSSGLAKNIQYF. CDR3 in DNA: TGTGCCAGCAGTTCGGGACTAGCCAAAAACATTCAGTACTTC.

This clonotype was recorded at least ten times. The J gene is TRBJ2-3, the V gene TRBV30, with 13 bases matching TRBD2. The V gene end was trimmed by 3 bases and the J gene end by 8 bases; junction bases not matched to a gene: 2. CDR1 GTSNPN and CDR2 SVGIG come from the germline V gene (reference sequence). The CDR3 loop spans 13 amino acids. The CDR3 spells CAWRTSGRFTQYF. CDR3 coding DNA: TGTGCCTGGAGGACTAGCGGGAGGTTTACGCAGTATTTT.